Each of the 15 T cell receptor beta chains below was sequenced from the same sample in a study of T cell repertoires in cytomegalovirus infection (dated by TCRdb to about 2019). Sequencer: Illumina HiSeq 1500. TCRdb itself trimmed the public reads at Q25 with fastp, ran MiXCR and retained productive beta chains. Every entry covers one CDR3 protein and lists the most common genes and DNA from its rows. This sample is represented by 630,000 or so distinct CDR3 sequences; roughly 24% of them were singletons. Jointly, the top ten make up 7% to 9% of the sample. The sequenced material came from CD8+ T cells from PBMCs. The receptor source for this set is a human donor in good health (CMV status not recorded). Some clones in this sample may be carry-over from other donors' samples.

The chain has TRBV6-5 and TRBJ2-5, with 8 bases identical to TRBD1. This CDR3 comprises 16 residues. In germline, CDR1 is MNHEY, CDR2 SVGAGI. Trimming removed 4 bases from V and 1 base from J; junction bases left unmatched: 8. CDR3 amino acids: CASSLTGETLQETQYF. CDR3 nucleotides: TGTGCCAGCAGTTTGACAGGGGAGACCCTCCAAGAGACCCAGTACTTC.

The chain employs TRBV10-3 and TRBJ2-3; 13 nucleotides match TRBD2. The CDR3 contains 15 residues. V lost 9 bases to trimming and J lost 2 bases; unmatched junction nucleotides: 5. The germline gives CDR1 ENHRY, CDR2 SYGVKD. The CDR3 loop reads CAIGTSGVITDTQYF. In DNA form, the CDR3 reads TGTGCCATTGGGACTAGCGGGGTCATCACAGATACGCAGTATTTT.

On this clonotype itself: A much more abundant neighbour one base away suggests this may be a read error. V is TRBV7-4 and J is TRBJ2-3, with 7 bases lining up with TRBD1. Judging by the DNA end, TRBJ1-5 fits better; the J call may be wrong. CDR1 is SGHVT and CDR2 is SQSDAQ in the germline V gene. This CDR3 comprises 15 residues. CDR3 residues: CASSTRDRDTDTQHF. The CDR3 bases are TGTGCCAGCAGCACCCGGGACAGAGACACAGATACGCAGCATTTT.

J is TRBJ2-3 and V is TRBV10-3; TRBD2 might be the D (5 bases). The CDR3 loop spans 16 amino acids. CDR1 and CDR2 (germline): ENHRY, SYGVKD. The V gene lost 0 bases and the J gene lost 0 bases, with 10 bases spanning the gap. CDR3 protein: CAISESTGSSTDTQYF. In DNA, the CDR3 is TGTGCCATCAGTGAGTCTACGGGGTCCAGCACAGATACGCAGTATTTT.

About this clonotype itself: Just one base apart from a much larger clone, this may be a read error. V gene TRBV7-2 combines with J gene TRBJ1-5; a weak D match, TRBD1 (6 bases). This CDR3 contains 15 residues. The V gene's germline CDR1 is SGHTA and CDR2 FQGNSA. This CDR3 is CANSLQGSRDQPQHF. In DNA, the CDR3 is TGTGCCAACAGCCTACAGGGTTCGAGGGATCAGCCCCAGCATTTT.

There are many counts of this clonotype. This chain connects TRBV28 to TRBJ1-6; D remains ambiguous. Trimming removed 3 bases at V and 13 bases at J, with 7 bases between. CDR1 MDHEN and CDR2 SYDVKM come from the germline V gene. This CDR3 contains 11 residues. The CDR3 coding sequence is TGTGCCAGCAGTTTTAGTGGTCCCCTCCACTTT. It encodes CASSFSGPLHF.

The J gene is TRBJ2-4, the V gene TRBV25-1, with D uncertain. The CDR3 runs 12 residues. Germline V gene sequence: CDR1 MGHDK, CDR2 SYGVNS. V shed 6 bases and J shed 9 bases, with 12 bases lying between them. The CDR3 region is CASSGREVIQYF. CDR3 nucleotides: TGTGCCAGCAGCGGACGCGAGGTCATTCAGTACTTC.

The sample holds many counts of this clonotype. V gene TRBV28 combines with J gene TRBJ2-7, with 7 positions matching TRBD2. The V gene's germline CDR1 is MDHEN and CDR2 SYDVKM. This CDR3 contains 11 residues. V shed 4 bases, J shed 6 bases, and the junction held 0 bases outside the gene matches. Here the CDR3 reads CASSWGGEQYV. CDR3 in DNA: TGTGCCAGCAGTTGGGGGGGCGAGCAGTACGTC.

The CDR3 loop is CASSYSSLAEDTQYF. CDR3 bases: TGTGCCAGCAGTTACTCGAGTCTTGCGGAAGATACGCAGTATTTT. The V gene is TRBV6-2 or TRBV6-3, the J gene TRBJ2-3, with D unresolved. The ends were cut back, 0 bases at V and 5 bases at J, with 12 bases in the middle. The CDR3 sequence is 15 residues long. The V gene's germline CDR1 is MNHEY and CDR2 SVGEGT.

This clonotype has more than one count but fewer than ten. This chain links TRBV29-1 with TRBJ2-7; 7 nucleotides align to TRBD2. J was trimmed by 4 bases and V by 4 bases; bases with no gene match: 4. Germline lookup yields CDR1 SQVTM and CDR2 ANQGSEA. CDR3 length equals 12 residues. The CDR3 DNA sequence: TGCAGCGTTGGCTTGGGGGGGTACGAGCAGTACTTC. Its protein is CSVGLGGYEQYF.

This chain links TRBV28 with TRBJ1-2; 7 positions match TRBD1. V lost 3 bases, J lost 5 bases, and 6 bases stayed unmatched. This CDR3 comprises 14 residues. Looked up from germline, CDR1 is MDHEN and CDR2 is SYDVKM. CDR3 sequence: CASSFIQGVYGYTF. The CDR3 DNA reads TGTGCCAGCAGTTTCATCCAGGGGGTTTATGGCTACACCTTC.

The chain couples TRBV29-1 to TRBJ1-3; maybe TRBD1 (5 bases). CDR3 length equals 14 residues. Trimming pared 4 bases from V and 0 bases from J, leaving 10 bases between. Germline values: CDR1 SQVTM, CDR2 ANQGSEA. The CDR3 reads CSVGGVHSGNTIYF. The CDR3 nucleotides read TGCAGCGTTGGAGGGGTGCACTCTGGAAACACCATATATTTT.

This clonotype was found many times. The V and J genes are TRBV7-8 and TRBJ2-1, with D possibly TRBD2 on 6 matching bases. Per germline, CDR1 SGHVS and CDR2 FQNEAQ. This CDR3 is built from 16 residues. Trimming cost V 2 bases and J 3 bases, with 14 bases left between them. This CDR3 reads CASSLKLEGDYNEQFF. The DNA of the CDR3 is TGTGCCAGCAGCTTAAAGTTGGAGGGCGACTACAATGAGCAGTTCTTC.

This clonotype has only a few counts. The CDR3 loop is CASSVDNEQFF. In DNA, the CDR3 is TGTGCCAGCAGCGTCGACAATGAGCAGTTCTTC. The chain links TRBV13 to TRBJ2-1, with D unclear. V was cut by 5 bases and J by 5 bases, with 4 bases left in between. Germline CDR1 and CDR2: PRHDT and FYEKMQ (reference sequence). The CDR3 contains 11 residues.

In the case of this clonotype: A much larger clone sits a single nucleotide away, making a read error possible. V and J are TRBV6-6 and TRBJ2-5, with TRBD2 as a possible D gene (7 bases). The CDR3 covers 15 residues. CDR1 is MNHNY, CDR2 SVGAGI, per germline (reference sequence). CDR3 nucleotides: TGTGCCAGAAGTTATACCGGGGGGCCCAAAGAGACCCAGTACTTC. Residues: CARSYTGGPKETQYF.